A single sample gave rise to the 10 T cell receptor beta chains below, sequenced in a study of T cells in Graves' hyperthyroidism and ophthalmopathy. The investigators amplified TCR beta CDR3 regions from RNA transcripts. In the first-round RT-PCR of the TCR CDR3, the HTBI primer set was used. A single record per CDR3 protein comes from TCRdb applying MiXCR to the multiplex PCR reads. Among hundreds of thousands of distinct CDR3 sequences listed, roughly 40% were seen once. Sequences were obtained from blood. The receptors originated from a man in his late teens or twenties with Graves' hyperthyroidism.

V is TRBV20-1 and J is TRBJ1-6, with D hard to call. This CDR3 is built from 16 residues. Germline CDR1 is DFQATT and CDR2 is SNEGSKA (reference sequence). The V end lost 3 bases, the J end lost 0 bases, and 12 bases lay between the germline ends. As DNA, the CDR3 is TGCAGTGCTAGGGACCGCCGAGGCTCCTATAATTCACCCCTCCACTTT. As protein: CSARDRRGSYNSPLHF.

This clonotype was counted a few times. Written as DNA, the CDR3 is TGTGCCAGCTCACCCCCGGACAGAGACGATGGCTACACCTTC. This codes for CASSPPDRDDGYTF. The chain links TRBV25-1 to TRBJ1-2; possible D gene TRBD1, 6 bases. Trimming stripped 8 bases from V and 6 bases from J, with 19 bases between. CDR1 is MGHDK and CDR2 is SYGVNS in the germline V gene. The CDR3 is 14 amino acids.

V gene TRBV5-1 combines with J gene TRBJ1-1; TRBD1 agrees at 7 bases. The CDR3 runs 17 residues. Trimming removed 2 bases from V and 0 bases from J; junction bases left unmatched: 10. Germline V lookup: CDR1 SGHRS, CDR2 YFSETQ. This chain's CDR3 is CASSLATRGSMNTEAFF. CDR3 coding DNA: TGCGCCAGCAGCTTAGCAACCAGGGGGTCCATGAACACTGAAGCTTTCTTT.

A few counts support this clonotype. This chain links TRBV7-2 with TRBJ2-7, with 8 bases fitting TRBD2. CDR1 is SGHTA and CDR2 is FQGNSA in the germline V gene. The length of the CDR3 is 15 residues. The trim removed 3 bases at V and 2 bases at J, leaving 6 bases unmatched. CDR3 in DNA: TGTGCCAGCAGCTTGGCGGGAGGCCTCCCCTACGAGCAGTACTTC. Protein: CASSLAGGLPYEQYF.

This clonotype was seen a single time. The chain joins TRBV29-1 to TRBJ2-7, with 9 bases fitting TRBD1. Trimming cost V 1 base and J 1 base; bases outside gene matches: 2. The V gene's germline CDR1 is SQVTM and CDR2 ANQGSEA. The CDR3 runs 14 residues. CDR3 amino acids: CSVEGGTGSYEQYF. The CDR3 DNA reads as TGCAGCGTTGAAGGAGGGACAGGGTCCTACGAGCAGTACTTC.

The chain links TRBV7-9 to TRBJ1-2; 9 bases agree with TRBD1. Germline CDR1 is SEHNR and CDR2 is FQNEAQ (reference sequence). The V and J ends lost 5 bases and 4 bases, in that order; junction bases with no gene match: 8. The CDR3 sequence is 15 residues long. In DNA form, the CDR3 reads TGTGCCAGCAGCCAACCTCCGGGACAGGGCTATGGCTACACCTTC. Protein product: CASSQPPGQGYGYTF.

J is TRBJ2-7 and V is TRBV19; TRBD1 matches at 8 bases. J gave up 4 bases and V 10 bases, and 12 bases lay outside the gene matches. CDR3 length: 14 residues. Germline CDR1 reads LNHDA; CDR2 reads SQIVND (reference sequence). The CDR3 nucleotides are TGTGCCACCCGAACCGGGACAGGTCGGTACGAGCAGTACTTC. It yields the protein CATRTGTGRYEQYF.

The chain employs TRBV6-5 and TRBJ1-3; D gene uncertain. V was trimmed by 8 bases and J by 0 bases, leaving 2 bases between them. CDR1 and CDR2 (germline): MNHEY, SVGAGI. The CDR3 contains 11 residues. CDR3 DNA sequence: TGTGCCAGCCACTCTGGAAACACCATATATTTT. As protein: CASHSGNTIYF.

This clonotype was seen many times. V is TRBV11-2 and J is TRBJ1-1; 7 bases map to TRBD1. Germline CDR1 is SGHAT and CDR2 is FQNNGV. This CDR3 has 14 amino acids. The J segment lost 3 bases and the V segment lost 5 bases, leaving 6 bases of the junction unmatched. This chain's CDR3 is CASSRSGGDTEAFF. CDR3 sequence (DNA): TGTGCCAGCAGCCGGTCAGGGGGAGACACTGAAGCTTTCTTT.

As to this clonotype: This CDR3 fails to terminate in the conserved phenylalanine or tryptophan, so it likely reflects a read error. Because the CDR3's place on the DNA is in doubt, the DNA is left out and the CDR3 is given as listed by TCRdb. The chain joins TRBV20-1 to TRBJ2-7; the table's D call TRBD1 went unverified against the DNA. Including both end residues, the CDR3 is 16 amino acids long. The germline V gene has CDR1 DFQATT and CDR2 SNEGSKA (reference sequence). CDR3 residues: CSATYRGAGLPTSSTS.